This T cell receptor beta chain was sequenced during a study of early T cells in non-severe SARS-CoV-2 infection. Study-level results: Reliance on VDJdb matching favored anti-spike CD8 responses; private and CD4 specificities were missed.

A note on this clonotype: Its target is unknown.

Individual cDNA molecules received unique molecular identifiers. One entry per CDR3 protein, called by TCRdb with MiXCR from the 5' RACE reads. Seen here are about 100,000 distinct CDR3 sequences, under 15% observed once, and the top ten hold over 2%. Per germline, CDR1 SGHAT and CDR2 FQNNGV. The CDR3 spans 17 residues. Trimming took 0 bases from V and 2 from J, leaving 15 bases between them. This chain uses TRBV11-2 with TRBJ2-3; D possibly corresponds to TRBD2 (6 bases). The TCR was taken from an adult who was a healthcare worker with PCR-confirmed SARS-CoV-2 infection or an uninfected control (not recorded which). Sequenced sample: whole blood. This CDR3 is CASSLDIPSGYTDTQYF. The CDR3, as DNA: TGTGCCAGCAGCTTAGATATCCCCAGCGGGTACACAGATACGCAGTATTTT.